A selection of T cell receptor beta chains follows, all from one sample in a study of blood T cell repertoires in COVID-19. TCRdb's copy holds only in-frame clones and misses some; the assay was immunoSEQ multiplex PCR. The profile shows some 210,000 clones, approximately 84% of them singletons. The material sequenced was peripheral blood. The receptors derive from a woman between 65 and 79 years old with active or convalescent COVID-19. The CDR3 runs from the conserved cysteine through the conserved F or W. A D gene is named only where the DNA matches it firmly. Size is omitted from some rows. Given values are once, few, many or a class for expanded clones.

cdr3_aa: CASSQSRSRYSGSGETQYF; cdr3_nt: TGTGCCAGCAGCCAATCGAGGTCTAGGTACTCCGGATCCGGGGAGACCCAGTACTTC; j_call: TRBJ2-5; clone_size: -; d_call: -; v_call: TRBV3-1/TRBV3-2
cdr3_aa: CASSPRTGTGSYNEQFF; cdr3_nt: TGTGCTAGCAGCCCTCGGACAGGAACGGGATCCTACAATGAGCAGTTCTTC; j_call: TRBJ2-1; clone_size: -; d_call: TRBD1; v_call: TRBV7-7
cdr3_aa: CASRRQGSGEAFF; cdr3_nt: TGTGCCAGCAGGCGACAGGGCTCGGGTGAAGCTTTCTTT; j_call: TRBJ1-1; clone_size: -; d_call: TRBD1; v_call: TRBV5-6
cdr3_aa: CASSPGTSGSTGELFF; cdr3_nt: TGTGCCAGCAGCCCAGGGACTAGCGGGAGCACCGGGGAGCTGTTTTTT; j_call: TRBJ2-2; clone_size: once; d_call: TRBD2; v_call: TRBV7-8
cdr3_aa: CAWSGRGRGKETQYF; cdr3_nt: TGTGCCTGGAGTGGCCGGGGCAGGGGGAAAGAGACCCAGTACTTC; j_call: TRBJ2-5; clone_size: -; d_call: TRBD1; v_call: TRBV30
cdr3_aa: CAWSNLRQDNEQFF; cdr3_nt: TGTGCCTGGAGTAACCTCCGCCAGGACAATGAGCAGTTCTTC; j_call: TRBJ2-1; clone_size: once; d_call: -; v_call: TRBV30
cdr3_aa: CASSVAGRDEQFF; cdr3_nt: TGTGCCAGCAGCGTAGCCGGGAGGGATGAGCAGTTCTTC; j_call: TRBJ2-1; clone_size: -; d_call: TRBD2; v_call: TRBV9
cdr3_aa: CASSLGGQETQYF; cdr3_nt: TGTGCCAGCAGCTTAGGAGGGCAAGAGACCCAGTACTTC; j_call: TRBJ2-5; clone_size: -; d_call: -; v_call: TRBV7-9
cdr3_aa: CASRRTSGADTQYF; cdr3_nt: TGTGCCAGCAGACGGACTAGCGGGGCAGATACGCAGTATTTT; j_call: TRBJ2-3; clone_size: -; d_call: TRBD2; v_call: TRBV6-5
cdr3_aa: CASSPTQTSGINTGELFF; cdr3_nt: TGTGCCAGCAGTCCCACTCAAACAAGCGGGATAAACACCGGGGAGCTGTTTTTT; j_call: TRBJ2-2; clone_size: -; d_call: TRBD2; v_call: TRBV2
cdr3_aa: CATSSRDRGLREKLFF; cdr3_nt: TGTGCCACCAGCAGCCGGGACAGGGGGCTCAGGGAAAAACTGTTTTTT; j_call: TRBJ1-4; clone_size: -; d_call: TRBD1; v_call: TRBV15
cdr3_aa: CASTGGDSGRPSPDYNEQFF; cdr3_nt: TGCGCCAGCACCGGGGGGGATAGCGGGAGGCCTAGCCCAGACTACAATGAGCAGTTCTTC; j_call: TRBJ2-1; clone_size: -; d_call: TRBD2; v_call: TRBV4-1
cdr3_aa: CASSQPFDRGSGANVLTF; cdr3_nt: TGCGCCAGCAGCCAACCATTTGACAGGGGCTCTGGGGCCAACGTCCTGACTTTC; j_call: TRBJ2-6; clone_size: -; d_call: TRBD1; v_call: TRBV4-1
cdr3_aa: CASSPPSRAQETQYF; cdr3_nt: TGTGCCAGCTCACCCCCCTCCAGGGCCCAAGAGACCCAGTACTTC; j_call: TRBJ2-5; clone_size: -; d_call: -; v_call: TRBV18
cdr3_aa: CASSQTGAFDNEQFF; cdr3_nt: TGTGCCAGCAGCCAGACAGGGGCCTTTGACAATGAGCAGTTCTTC; j_call: TRBJ2-1; clone_size: -; d_call: TRBD1; v_call: TRBV11-2
cdr3_aa: CASSLLGTAYNEQFF; cdr3_nt: TGTGCCAGCAGTTTATTAGGGACAGCCTACAATGAGCAGTTCTTC; j_call: TRBJ2-1; clone_size: -; d_call: TRBD1; v_call: TRBV27
cdr3_aa: CASSPRRGLGYTF; cdr3_nt: TGTGCCAGCAGCCCCCGAAGGGGCTTAGGCTACACCTTC; j_call: TRBJ1-2; clone_size: -; d_call: -; v_call: TRBV5-6
cdr3_aa: CASSSRGYDNEKLFF; cdr3_nt: TGTGCCAGCAGCAGCAGGGGGTATGATAATGAAAAACTGTTTTTT; j_call: TRBJ1-4; clone_size: -; d_call: TRBD1; v_call: TRBV7-9
cdr3_aa: CASSLDGGDTQYF; cdr3_nt: TGTGCCAGCAGTTTAGACGGAGGGGATACGCAGTATTTT; j_call: TRBJ2-3; clone_size: -; d_call: -; v_call: TRBV12-3/TRBV12-4
cdr3_aa: CASSSRWGVNTEAFF; cdr3_nt: TGTGCCAGCAGCTCGCGGTGGGGGGTGAACACTGAAGCTTTCTTT; j_call: TRBJ1-1; clone_size: -; d_call: -; v_call: TRBV5-5
cdr3_aa: CASSGPTGEDTIYF; cdr3_nt: TGCGCCAGCAGCGGCCCGACAGGGGAAGACACCATATATTTT; j_call: TRBJ1-3; clone_size: once; d_call: TRBD1; v_call: TRBV5-1
cdr3_aa: CASSEAEDEQFF; cdr3_nt: TGTGCCAGCAGTGAAGCGGAGGATGAGCAGTTCTTC; j_call: TRBJ2-1; clone_size: few; d_call: -; v_call: TRBV6-1
cdr3_aa: CASSRGTGTDTQYF; cdr3_nt: TGTGCCAGCAGCCGCGGGACGGGTACAGATACGCAGTATTTT; j_call: TRBJ2-3; clone_size: -; d_call: -; v_call: TRBV7-3
cdr3_aa: CSVDVGLGGIGAGVNEQFF; cdr3_nt: TGCAGCGTTGACGTGGGACTTGGGGGGATAGGGGCTGGGGTTAATGAGCAGTTCTTC; j_call: TRBJ2-1; clone_size: -; d_call: -; v_call: TRBV29-1
cdr3_aa: CAINRLAGAGELFF; cdr3_nt: TGTGCCATAAACAGACTAGCGGGGGCCGGGGAGCTGTTTTTT; j_call: TRBJ2-2; clone_size: -; d_call: TRBD2; v_call: TRBV10-3
cdr3_aa: CAWSISAGGYTF; cdr3_nt: TGTGCCTGGAGTATCTCGGCGGGAGGCTACACCTTC; j_call: TRBJ1-2; clone_size: -; d_call: -; v_call: TRBV30
cdr3_aa: CATSGLLSSYNEQFF; cdr3_nt: TGTGCCACCTCAGGGCTTCTCAGCTCCTACAATGAGCAGTTCTTC; j_call: TRBJ2-1; clone_size: -; d_call: -; v_call: TRBV18
cdr3_aa: CASSPQPRSGIGETQYF; cdr3_nt: TGTGCCAGCTCCCCCCAACCGAGAAGCGGCATAGGGGAGACCCAGTACTTC; j_call: TRBJ2-5; clone_size: -; d_call: -; v_call: TRBV18
cdr3_aa: CASTQGYEQYF; cdr3_nt: TGTGCCAGTACCCAGGGCTACGAGCAGTACTTC; j_call: TRBJ2-7; clone_size: -; d_call: -; v_call: TRBV25-1
cdr3_aa: CASSAHDPGETQYF; cdr3_nt: TGCGCCAGCAGCGCCCACGACCCGGGGGAGACCCAGTACTTC; j_call: TRBJ2-5; clone_size: -; d_call: -; v_call: TRBV5-1
cdr3_aa: CASSRLEAEKLFF; cdr3_nt: TGTGCCAGCAGCCGTTTAGAGGCGGAAAAACTGTTTTTT; j_call: TRBJ1-4; clone_size: -; d_call: -; v_call: TRBV12-3/TRBV12-4
cdr3_aa: CASSITPGTGAGYTF; cdr3_nt: TGTGCCAGCAGTATAACCCCCGGGACAGGGGCTGGCTACACCTTC; j_call: TRBJ1-2; clone_size: -; d_call: TRBD1; v_call: TRBV6-5
cdr3_aa: CASRADRNTEAFF; cdr3_nt: TGTGCCAGCAGGGCGGACAGGAACACTGAAGCTTTCTTT; j_call: TRBJ1-1; clone_size: few; d_call: -; v_call: TRBV6-4
cdr3_aa: CASSLTGDQPQHF; cdr3_nt: TGCGCCAGCAGCCTAACAGGGGATCAGCCCCAGCATTTT; j_call: TRBJ1-5; clone_size: -; d_call: TRBD1; v_call: TRBV5-1
cdr3_aa: CASSQGTSGRAGNEQFF; cdr3_nt: TGTGCCAGCAGCCAAGGGACTAGCGGGAGGGCGGGGAATGAGCAGTTCTTC; j_call: TRBJ2-1; clone_size: -; d_call: TRBD2; v_call: TRBV4-2
cdr3_aa: CASSLVTAGELFF; cdr3_nt: TGTGCCAGCAGCTTAGTGACAGCCGGGGAGCTGTTTTTT; j_call: TRBJ2-2; clone_size: -; d_call: -; v_call: TRBV7-9
cdr3_aa: CASSQGAVYGYTF; cdr3_nt: TGTGCCAGCAGCCAGGGGGCAGTCTATGGCTACACCTTC; j_call: TRBJ1-2; clone_size: -; d_call: TRBD1; v_call: TRBV7-6
cdr3_aa: CASSLGLAKTYNEQFF; cdr3_nt: TGTGCCAGCAGCTTGGGTCTAGCAAAAACCTACAATGAGCAGTTCTTC; j_call: TRBJ2-1; clone_size: -; d_call: -; v_call: TRBV5-4
cdr3_aa: CASSLQGQVYEQYF; cdr3_nt: TGTGCCAGCAGCTTGCAGGGGCAGGTCTACGAGCAGTACTTC; j_call: TRBJ2-7; clone_size: -; d_call: -; v_call: TRBV7-9
cdr3_aa: CASSFPGRTSGKSEQFF; cdr3_nt: TGTGCCAGCAGTTTCCCAGGCCGGACTAGCGGGAAGAGTGAGCAGTTCTTC; j_call: TRBJ2-1; clone_size: -; d_call: TRBD2; v_call: TRBV28